In this sample, the clone carrying this TCR beta chain turned up a few times. One entry per CDR3 protein, called by TCRdb with MiXCR from the RT-PCR reads. The data contain roughly 620,000 distinct CDR3 sequences, over 9% of them seen just once; the ten biggest clones take up approximately 11%. This sample is part of a study of response to subunit inactivated influenza vaccine. The CDR3 consists of 13 residues. V was pared by 3 bases and J by 4 bases, with 10 bases between. Germline-derived CDR1 and CDR2 are SEHNR and FQNEAQ (reference sequence). A further study also used this sample, focusing on T cells expressing NK-cell markers. That paper notes: 5'RACE template switching with UMIs produced the TCR beta cDNA. Sequencing of TCR beta repertoires drew on sorted CD3+CD56+NKG2C+, CD3+CD56+NKG2C- and CD3+CD56-NKG2C+ T cells. One of the eight sequenced donors was seronegative, whereas the other seven were HCMV-seropositive. With an anti-gamma-delta TCR antibody, sorting in several experiments was kept to alpha-beta TCR T cells.

Material: PBMCs from blood, obtained on the day of vaccination. This chain uses TRBV7-9 with TRBJ2-7; D gene uncertain. This TCR came from a man in his fifties who received an inactivated influenza vaccine. The CDR3 DNA follows: TGTGCCAGCAGCTTTGAGCAGCAGTACGAGCAGTACTTC. Translating it yields CASSFEQQYEQYF.